The clone carrying this T cell receptor beta chain was detected only a few times. One entry per CDR3 protein, called by TCRdb with MiXCR from the RT-PCR reads. The repertoire consists of about 680,000 distinct CDR3 sequences, with 14% occurring once and the leading ten covering roughly 4%. The sample was memory CD4+ T cells from blood. This TCR was sampled from a female donor in good health, serving as a healthy control.

CDR3 loop: CASSTPQGNEAFF. CDR3 bases: TGTGCCAGCAGCACTCCCCAGGGGAATGAAGCTTTCTTT. The chain uses TRBV5-4 and TRBJ1-1, with D perhaps matching TRBD1 (6 bases). Germline lookup yields CDR1 SGHNT and CDR2 YYREEE (reference sequence). The CDR3 is 13 residues long. The V end lost 4 bases, the J end lost 7 bases, and 14 bases lay between the germline ends.